The rows below give T cell receptor beta chains drawn from one sample of a study of blood T cell repertoires in COVID-19. Data came from immunoSEQ multiplex PCR; TCRdb stores just in-frame clones and leaves some out. The sample yields more than 65,000 clones, roughly 87% seen once. Specimen: peripheral blood. These receptors all come from an elderly woman with active or convalescent COVID-19. Each CDR3 is given with its conserved first and last residue. Fields, in order: D gene, J gene, V gene, CDR3 protein. A D gene is named only where the DNA matches it firmly.

>NA|TRBJ1-1|TRBV5-1
CASSLARGVNTEAFF
>NA|TRBJ2-7|TRBV5-5
CASSLAGGHYEQYF
>TRBD2|TRBJ2-2|TRBV20-1
CSASGLGGGPGELFF
>NA|TRBJ2-3|TRBV28
CASSSSRGKRDTQYF
>TRBD1|TRBJ2-2|TRBV11-2
CASSPGTGNTGELFF
>NA|TRBJ1-1|TRBV5-1
CASSPNRATDTEAFF
>NA|TRBJ1-3|TRBV7-2
CASSLWAGESSGNTIYF
>TRBD2|TRBJ2-1|TRBV7-2
CASSPLPWRGSSYNEQFF
>NA|TRBJ1-1|TRBV19
CASSMVGAARSAFF
>NA|TRBJ2-1|TRBV6-2/TRBV6-3
CASSATRGEQFF
>TRBD1|TRBJ2-1|TRBV7-8
CASKNRDRAYNEQFF
>NA|TRBJ1-5|TRBV23-1
CADTPSNRAGQPQHF
>TRBD2|TRBJ2-7|TRBV9
CASGLAGGYEQYF
>NA|TRBJ2-2|TRBV9
CASSVGRDNTGELFF
>TRBD1|TRBJ2-7|TRBV6-5
CASRRQGGFYEQYF
>NA|TRBJ1-1|TRBV4-1
CASSQDGSGIRNTEAFF
>TRBD1|TRBJ1-1|TRBV6-5
CASTYRGRRTEAFF
>NA|TRBJ2-6|TRBV15
CATRVLLVGANVLTF
>NA|TRBJ2-7|TRBV21-1
CASSNSLAGGYEQYF
>NA|TRBJ2-5|TRBV4-1
CASSLVGGRQETQYF
>NA|TRBJ2-1|TRBV11-3
CASSLDGRADNEQFF
>NA|TRBJ1-2|TRBV28
CASNTGRGRYGYTF
>TRBD1|TRBJ2-5|TRBV5-1
CASSPGQGPSEAQYF
>TRBD1|TRBJ1-2|TRBV29-1
CSVVGQGSGYTF
>NA|TRBJ2-5|TRBV7-3
CASSLGAGRGTQYF
>NA|TRBJ2-2|TRBV24-1
CATSERAAGELFF
>TRBD2|TRBJ2-1|TRBV7-2
CASRLTGTSVNEQFF
>NA|TRBJ1-2|TRBV6-5
CASSYRIGSRLGGYTF
>NA|TRBJ2-2|TRBV7-9
CASSLNSLGTGELFF
>NA|TRBJ1-2|TRBV30
CAWTPRGGEGYTF
>NA|TRBJ1-5|TRBV2
CASRWASGGNQPQHF
>TRBD2|TRBJ2-7|TRBV5-1
CASSPSYGRAGYEQYF
>NA|TRBJ1-5|TRBV19
CASSITSGDSNQPQHF
>TRBD1|TRBJ1-1|TRBV11-3
CASSTSTGLKAFF
>NA|TRBJ2-1|TRBV28
CASRSGPKRAAQFF
>TRBD2|TRBJ2-7|TRBV5-1
CASSYRDYTYEQYF
>TRBD1|TRBJ2-3|TRBV2
CASRRQGVYTDTQYF
>TRBD1|TRBJ1-2|TRBV7-3
CASSLFGTGDGYTF
>NA|TRBJ2-5|TRBV9
CASSVGGFETQYF
>TRBD2|TRBJ2-5|TRBV7-2
CASSLLAGGFLETQYF
>TRBD1|TRBJ1-1|TRBV7-8
CASSPRDSVNTEAFF
>TRBD2|TRBJ2-4|TRBV6-2/TRBV6-3
CASSPTSGGAVTKNIQYF